This T cell receptor beta chain was documented in a study of blood T cell repertoires in COVID-19. The CDR3 is 17 residues long. How the authors handled the data: Amplification of reference gene primers provided the estimated nucleated cell counts. Sequencing was performed with immunoSEQ multiplex PCR; in TCRdb, only in-frame clones are kept and a portion is missing. V and J calls and clone size are copied from that table; D and trimming were computed from the DNA. The data contain a few hundred thousand clones, roughly four fifths of them singletons. The sequence came from an elderly man with acute or convalescent COVID-19. V gene TRBV21-1 combines with J gene TRBJ2-7; the table's D call, TRBD2, has no DNA check behind it. TRBV21-1 has pseudogene status. Material: peripheral blood. The CDR3 sequence is CASSNPPRLEPSYEQYF. In DNA form, the CDR3 reads TGTGCCAGCAGCAACCCCCCCCGACTAGAGCCCTCCTACGAGCAGTACTTC.